These 31 T cell receptor beta chains came from one sample sequenced in a study of metastatic and nonmetastatic thyroid tumors. No patient had received any treatment before thyroid surgery. From the PCR reads, TCRdb re-called clones with MiXCR. This table has around 30,000 clones, 10% to 11% appearing once. The sequencing sample was made of blood. Every receptor here comes from a female donor with papillary thyroid cancer or a benign thyroid nodule (not recorded which). Some clones in this sample may be carry-over from other donors' samples.

This clone was seen ten or more times. The rearrangement links TRBV7-3 to TRBJ2-1, with D perhaps matching TRBD1 (5 bases). Germline CDR1 and CDR2: SGHTA and FQGTGA. The CDR3 length is 15 residues. Trimming pared 5 bases from V and 2 bases from J, leaving 13 bases between. The CDR3 nucleotides are TGTGCCAGCAGCCCAGGGTCCTCCGCCTACAATGAGCAGTTCTTC. It is translated as CASSPGSSAYNEQFF.

The rearrangement joins TRBV9 to TRBJ2-1; perhaps TRBD2 as D (6 bases). The CDR3 length is 18 residues. CDR1 and CDR2 from the germline V gene are SGDLS and YYNGEE. V lost 3 bases and J 0 bases, leaving 19 bases between the germline ends. The CDR3 DNA follows: TGTGCCAGCAGCGCTAACTATAGGGAGGCTAGCTCCTACAATGAGCAGTTCTTC. Its protein is CASSANYREASSYNEQFF.

This clone was seen ten or more times. V usage is TRBV30 and J usage is TRBJ1-1; the D gene is possibly TRBD1 (6 bases). The V end lost 2 bases, the J end lost 0 bases, and 7 bases lay between the germline ends. Per the germline V gene, CDR1 is GTSNPN and CDR2 is SVGIG (reference sequence). This CDR3 has 13 amino acids. The CDR3, as DNA: TGTGCCTGGAGTCCAGGGGTGAACACTGAAGCTTTCTTT. Translation: CAWSPGVNTEAFF.

This clone was observed many times. The chain links TRBV11-1 to TRBJ2-7; a possible D gene is TRBD2 (6 bases). Germline CDR1 reads SGHAT; CDR2 reads FQDESV (reference sequence). CDR3 size: 12 residues. Deletions cut 8 bases from V and 7 bases from J, with 15 bases between. The CDR3 sequence is CASAQGLGEQYF. CDR3 sequence (DNA): TGTGCCAGCGCCCAGGGACTTGGGGAGCAGTACTTC.

This clone was found many times. J is TRBJ1-4 and V is TRBV20-1; D gene ambiguous. V gave up 0 bases and J gave up 3 bases, with 8 bases separating them. This CDR3 has 14 residues. Per the germline V gene, CDR1 is DFQATT and CDR2 is SNEGSKA (reference sequence). CDR3 in DNA: TGCAGTGCTAGAGATATGGGGTCTAATGAAAAACTGTTTTTT. Its protein is CSARDMGSNEKLFF.

The chain carries TRBV11-1 and TRBJ1-1; D unclear. The CDR3 spans 13 residues. Trimming took off 3 bases at V and 10 bases at J, with 15 bases between the two ends. The germline gives CDR1 SGHAT, CDR2 FQDESV (reference sequence). The CDR3 protein is CASSFLESGRAFF. The CDR3, as DNA: TGTGCCAGCAGCTTTTTGGAAAGTGGTAGAGCTTTCTTT. Combining the CDR3 with reference TRBV11-1 and TRBJ1-1 gives the whole variable domain EAEVAQSPRYKITEKSQAVAFWCDPISGHATLYWYRQILGQGPELLVQFQDESVVDDSQLPKDRFSAERLKGVDSTLKIQPAELGDSAMYLCASSFLESGRAFFGQGTRLTVV.

Details on this clone: A much more abundant neighbour one base away suggests this may be a read error. The rearrangement joins TRBV11-2 to TRBJ2-7; TRBD2 is a possible D gene (5 bases). This CDR3 contains 16 residues. The germline gives CDR1 SGHAT, CDR2 FQNNGV. CDR3 sequence (DNA): TGTACCAGCAGCCCTTGGTTATGGGAGAGCTCCTACGAGCAGTACTTC. It yields the protein CTSSPWLWESSYEQYF.

This clone was seen repeatedly, ten times or more. J is TRBJ1-1 and V is TRBV5-5, with a possible D match to TRBD1 (6 bases). Trimming stripped 1 base from V and 10 bases from J, with 20 bases between. The CDR3 is 15 residues long. Looked up from germline, CDR1 is SGHKS and CDR2 is YYEKEE (reference sequence). CDR3 region: CASSLYENRDIVAFF. The CDR3 DNA reads as TGTGCCAGCAGCTTGTATGAGAACCGGGACATTGTAGCTTTCTTT. Full variable domain (remainder filled in from reference TRBV5-5 and TRBJ1-1): DAGVTQSPTHLIKTRGQQVTLRCSPISGHKSVSWYQQVLGQGPQFIFQYYEKEERGRGNFPDRFSARQFPNYSSELNVNALLLGDSALYLCASSLYENRDIVAFFGQGTRLTVV.

This clone was seen many times. The rearrangement uses TRBV27 and TRBJ1-5; D ambiguous. The CDR3 has 14 amino acids. Trimming removed 3 bases from V and 5 bases from J, with 11 bases in between. Germline assignment: CDR1 MNHEY and CDR2 SMNVEV (reference sequence). In DNA, the CDR3 is TGTGCCAGCAGTTTTTTGGGAGCCGATCAGCCCCAGCATTTT. Amino acid sequence: CASSFLGADQPQHF.

The CDR3 DNA sequence: TGTGCCAGCAGTGAAGGGGGCAGCCACCAAGAGACCCAGTACTTC. As protein: CASSEGGSHQETQYF. The chain combines TRBV2 with TRBJ2-5; D is perhaps TRBD1 (5 bases). The CDR3 has 15 residues. Germline CDR1 is SNHLY and CDR2 is FYNNEI. Trimming left V 1 base short and J 0 bases short, with 9 bases between.

This clone has just a few counts. The rearrangement joins TRBV2 to TRBJ2-7, with no clear D. Germline CDR1 and CDR2: SNHLY and FYNNEI. The CDR3 spans 11 residues. The V gene lost 8 bases and the J gene lost 6 bases, with 11 bases spanning the gap. The DNA for the CDR3 is TGTGCCAGCTGCCGACGGGCCGAGCAGTACTTC. Translating it yields CASCRRAEQYF.

This clone appeared many times. The V and J genes are TRBV20-1 and TRBJ1-6; no firm D call. CDR3 length: 12 amino acids. V lost 4 bases to trimming and J lost 7 bases, with 8 bases between them. Germline CDR1 and CDR2: DFQATT and SNEGSKA (reference sequence). DNA for the CDR3: TGCAGTGCTACTGAGGCAAATTCACCCCTCCACTTT. This translates into CSATEANSPLHF.

This clone was picked up many times. The sample carries other DNA sequences with the same CDR3. The chain has TRBV11-2 and TRBJ1-2; 7 bases are shared with TRBD1. Losses at the gene ends were 4 bases for V and 3 bases for J; bases not matched to a gene: 2. CDR1 and CDR2 from the germline V gene are SGHAT and FQNNGV. This CDR3 is built from 13 residues. This CDR3 is CASSSQGDYGYTF. DNA for the CDR3: TGTGCCAGCAGCTCCCAGGGGGACTATGGCTACACCTTC.

Only a few counts were recorded for this clone. A much larger clone lies one base from this, so it may be a read error. The chain carries TRBV29-1 and TRBJ2-3; a weak D match, TRBD1 (5 bases). Germline V gives CDR1 SQVTM, CDR2 ANQGSEA. The CDR3 has 12 residues. CDR3 region: CIVAGWGDTQYF. For the CDR3, the DNA is TGCATCGTGGCAGGGTGGGGAGATACGCAGTATTTT.

On this clone itself: At one end the junction does not follow the germline gene, possibly because of a read error. The gene calls are TRBV27 and TRBJ2-6, with 10 positions matching TRBD1. The germline V gene has CDR1 MNHEY and CDR2 SMNVEV (reference sequence). The CDR3 loop spans 18 amino acids. CDR3 DNA: TGTGCCAGCAGTGACAGGGGGCCTCTGCCCGCTGGGTCCAACGTCCTGACTTTC. Its translation is CASSDRGPLPAGSNVLTF.

This clone was seen at least ten times. V and J are TRBV29-1 and TRBJ2-3; 8 nucleotides align to TRBD2. This CDR3 is built from 14 residues. Germline lookup yields CDR1 SQVTM and CDR2 ANQGSEA. The V and J ends lost 4 bases and 6 bases, in that order; junction bases with no gene match: 9. The CDR3 DNA reads as TGCAGCGTTGTATGGAGCGGGGGTGGGGATACGCAGTATTTT. It encodes CSVVWSGGGDTQYF.

The sample holds many counts of this clone. A read error may be the cause here, since a much bigger clone is one base away. The chain combines TRBV6-1 with TRBJ1-3; no clear D gene. The germline gives CDR1 MNHNS, CDR2 SASEGT. This CDR3 comprises 13 residues. The CDR3 DNA sequence: TGTGCCACCCGCGCTAGCTCTGGAGACACCATATATTTT. Translating it yields CATRASSGDTIYF.

This clone was observed many times. This chain links TRBV4-3 with TRBJ2-2, with a weak D call TRBD2 (5 bases). Germline V CDR1 and CDR2: LGHNA, YSLEER. The germline V and J ends were trimmed by 0 bases and 7 bases, with 18 bases remaining between them. The CDR3 is 17 residues long. CDR3 DNA: TGCGCCAGCAGCCAAGATCCCGAGGGTGGGAATATCGGGGAGCTGTTTTTT. Its translation is CASSQDPEGGNIGELFF.

This clone was counted many times. The rearrangement joins TRBV7-9 to TRBJ2-1; D call uncertain. The germline V gene has CDR1 SEHNR and CDR2 FQNEAQ (reference sequence). The CDR3 sequence is 11 residues long. V was trimmed by 4 bases and J by 6 bases, leaving 4 bases between them. The CDR3 spells CASSWSNEQFF. CDR3 nucleotides: TGTGCCAGCAGCTGGAGCAATGAGCAGTTCTTC.

The genes are TRBV2 and TRBJ1-2, with D perhaps matching TRBD1 (6 bases). Trimming removed 5 bases at V and 5 bases at J, with 21 bases between. Germline assignment: CDR1 SNHLY and CDR2 FYNNEI. The CDR3 has 16 amino acids. CDR3 DNA: TGTGCCAGCAGTACAGGACTACAGGGCGCAGTGTATGGCTACACCTTC. It encodes CASSTGLQGAVYGYTF.

Notes on this clone: An end of the junction differs from the germline gene, which may be a read error. The chain joins TRBV20-1 to TRBJ1-2; D unclear. Per germline, CDR1 DFQATT and CDR2 SNEGSKA (reference sequence). The CDR3 runs 13 residues. In nucleotides, the CDR3 is TGCAGTGCTAGAGAAGACATGGTTGATGGCCACACCTTC. Amino acid sequence: CSAREDMVDGHTF.

This clone was detected ten times or more. V and J are TRBV20-1 and TRBJ1-1; 10 nucleotides agree with TRBD1. Germline values: CDR1 DFQATT, CDR2 SNEGSKA (reference sequence). CDR3 length equals 14 residues. The V segment lost 3 bases and the J segment 4 bases; nucleotides outside the gene matches: 5. CDR3 nucleotide sequence: TGCAGTGCTAGGTTGACAGGGGGCACCACTGAAGCTTTCTTT. Amino acid sequence: CSARLTGGTTEAFF.

The sample holds a few counts of this clone. The gene calls are TRBV7-3 and TRBJ2-2; 7 bases fit TRBD1. The CDR3 sequence is 17 residues long. Germline trimming cut 5 bases from V and 0 bases from J; bases unmatched to any gene: 9. Germline CDR1 is SGHTA and CDR2 is FQGTGA. CDR3 sequence (DNA): TGTGCCAGCAGCCCCCAACCCACAGGGGCGAACACCGGGGAGCTGTTTTTT. Its translation: CASSPQPTGANTGELFF. The full variable domain, its missing parts supplied by reference TRBV7-3 and TRBJ2-2, is GAGVSQTPSNKVTEKGKYVELRCDPISGHTALYWYRQSLGQGPEFLIYFQGTGAADDSGLPNDRFFAVRPEGSVSTLKIQRTERGDSAVYLCASSPQPTGANTGELFFGEGSRLTVL.

The gene calls are TRBV20-1 and TRBJ2-7; D is tentatively TRBD1 or TRBD2 (5 bases each). This CDR3 region has 15 residues. Germline loops: CDR1 DFQATT, CDR2 SNEGSKA (reference sequence). V shed 5 bases and J shed 7 bases, with 24 bases lying between them. Here the CDR3 reads CSAHEPGSGLGEQYF. CDR3 nucleotide sequence: TGCAGTGCTCACGAGCCGGGATCAGGGCTTGGTGAGCAGTACTTC.

At least ten counts were recorded for this clone. V and J are TRBV6-5 and TRBJ2-7; 8 bases are shared with TRBD2. V lost 0 bases, J lost 0 bases, and 1 base stayed unmatched. CDR3 length: 15 amino acids. Germline V lookup: CDR1 MNHEY, CDR2 SVGAGI. The CDR3 DNA follows: TGTGCCAGCAGTTACTCGGCGGGAGGCTCCTACGAGCAGTACTTC. Residues: CASSYSAGGSYEQYF.

This clone was counted many times. The chain links TRBV28 to TRBJ1-5; 11 bases map to TRBD1. Germline V CDR1 and CDR2: MDHEN, SYDVKM. J was trimmed by 11 bases and V by 1 base; bases with no gene match: 4. The CDR3 spans 14 residues. The CDR3 DNA is TGTGCCAGCAGTTTATCGGGACAGGGGGTGACCCAGCATTTT. This codes for CASSLSGQGVTQHF.

This clone showed up many times. The genes are TRBV18 and TRBJ2-7; D is perhaps TRBD2 (6 bases). The CDR3 covers 16 residues. V shed 4 bases and J shed 2 bases, with 18 bases lying between them. Germline loops: CDR1 KGHSH, CDR2 LQKENI. The CDR3 DNA sequence: TGTGCCAGCTCACGGGGGGTTTTAGGACCAACCTACGAGCAGTACTTC. Residues: CASSRGVLGPTYEQYF.

This clone was seen at least ten times. This CDR3 reads CASSTHGGRNADTQYF. The DNA for the CDR3 is TGTGCCAGCAGCACCCACGGGGGACGGAACGCAGATACGCAGTATTTT. V is TRBV7-3 and J is TRBJ2-3; D might be TRBD2 (6 bases). This CDR3 spans 16 amino acids. From germline, CDR1 is SGHTA and CDR2 FQGTGA. The V end was cut by 5 bases, the J end by 4 bases, with 19 bases between.

The sample holds many counts of this clone. The CDR3 DNA reads as TGTGCCAGCAGCCCAGGACGCACAACGGGGCTAAATGAAAAACTGTTTTTT. It is translated as CASSPGRTTGLNEKLFF. The chain joins TRBV9 to TRBJ1-4, with D possibly being TRBD1 (5 bases). V was trimmed by 4 bases and J by 5 bases, leaving 21 bases between them. This CDR3 comprises 17 residues. Germline V gene lookup returns CDR1 SGDLS and CDR2 YYNGEE.

This clone has at least ten counts. The rearrangement joins TRBV24-1 to TRBJ2-1, with 7 nucleotides matching TRBD1. The ends lost 3 bases at V and 2 bases at J; junction bases unmatched: 6. The CDR3 is made up of 16 amino acids. Germline CDR1 is KGHDR and CDR2 is SFDVKD. CDR3 residues: CATSDPTGKTYNEQFF. The CDR3 nucleotides are TGTGCCACCAGTGATCCGACAGGGAAGACCTACAATGAGCAGTTCTTC.

This clone was recorded a few times. The chain uses TRBV19 and TRBJ1-1, with TRBD1 matching over 7 bases. The CDR3 length is 13 residues. Per the germline V gene, CDR1 is LNHDA and CDR2 is SQIVND (reference sequence). Losses at the gene ends were 6 bases for V and 1 base for J; bases not matched to a gene: 2. The CDR3 DNA reads as TGTGCCAGTAGACAGGGGCAGAACACTGAAGCTTTCTTT. Translated, it gives CASRQGQNTEAFF.